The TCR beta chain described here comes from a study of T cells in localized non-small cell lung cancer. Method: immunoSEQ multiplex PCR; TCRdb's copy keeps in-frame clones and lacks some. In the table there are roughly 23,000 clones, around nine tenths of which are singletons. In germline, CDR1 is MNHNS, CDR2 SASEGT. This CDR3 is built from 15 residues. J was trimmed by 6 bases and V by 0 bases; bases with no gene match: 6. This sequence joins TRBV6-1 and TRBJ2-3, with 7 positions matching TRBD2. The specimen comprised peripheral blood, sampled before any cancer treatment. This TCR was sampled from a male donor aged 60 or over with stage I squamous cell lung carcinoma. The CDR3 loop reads CASSEARRGDDTQYF. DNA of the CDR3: TGTGCCAGCAGTGAAGCGAGACGGGGGGACGATACGCAGTATTTT.